In this sample, the clone carrying this T cell receptor (beta chain) turned up many times. Its antigen is not known. The V segment lost 1 base and the J segment 4 bases; nucleotides outside the gene matches: 9. Germline CDR1 is SGHDT and CDR2 is YYEEEE. The CDR3 is 16 amino acids. TCRB libraries came from RNA via three nested multiplex PCR rounds. TCRdb used MiXCR to reprocess the multiplex PCR reads, holding one entry per CDR3 protein. The sample shows 9,500 to 12,000 distinct CDR3 sequences, less than 75% of them seen only once. This entry is derived from a study of tumor-infiltrating lymphocytes in glioblastoma multiforme. Study-wide points: Just one glioblastoma patient contributed to the TCR-mutation comparison.

This sequence joins TRBV5-6 and TRBJ1-2, with 8 positions matching TRBD1. This receptor was obtained from a male donor with glioblastoma. The material sequenced was brain tumor tissue. The DNA of the CDR3 is TGTGCCAGCAGCTTGTTCCCGGGGACAGGCCCCTATGGCTACACCTTC. It codes for CASSLFPGTGPYGYTF.